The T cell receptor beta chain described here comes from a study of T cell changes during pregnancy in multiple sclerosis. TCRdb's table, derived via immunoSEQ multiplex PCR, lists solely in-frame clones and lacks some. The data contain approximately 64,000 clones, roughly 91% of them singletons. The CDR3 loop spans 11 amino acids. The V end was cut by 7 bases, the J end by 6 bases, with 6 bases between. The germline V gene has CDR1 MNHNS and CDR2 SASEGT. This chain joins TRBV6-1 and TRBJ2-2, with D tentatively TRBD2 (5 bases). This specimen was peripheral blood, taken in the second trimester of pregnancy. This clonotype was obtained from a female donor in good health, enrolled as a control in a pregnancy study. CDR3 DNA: TGTGCCAGCAAGGACTCCGGGGAGCTGTTTTTT. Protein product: CASKDSGELFF.